These 12 T cell receptor beta chains originate from one sample sequenced in a study of blood T cell repertoires in COVID-19. This table comes from immunoSEQ multiplex PCR, and its TCRdb copy is limited to in-frame clones, with some not included. Of 200,000 to 300,000 clones in the sample, about 90% were seen once. The material sequenced was peripheral blood. The receptors derive from a man aged 30-40 years with COVID-19, enrolled during active disease.

The chain combines TRBV29-1 with TRBJ1-2, with a possible D match to TRBD1 (6 bases). Germline V gives CDR1 SQVTM, CDR2 ANQGSEA. CDR3 length: 14 amino acids. The V gene lost 6 bases and the J gene lost 2 bases, with 16 bases spanning the gap. CDR3 sequence (DNA): TGCAGCGTCAGGGGCCCCAACTTAAACTATGGCTACACCTTC. Protein: CSVRGPNLNYGYTF.

This chain links TRBV5-5 with TRBJ2-7; tentative D call: TRBD2 (6 bases). CDR1 and CDR2 from the germline V gene are SGHKS and YYEKEE (reference sequence). The length of the CDR3 is 13 residues. Trimming stripped 7 bases from V and 3 bases from J, with 14 bases between. In DNA, the CDR3 is TGTGCCAGCGGACCTACCGGGAGCTACGAGCAGTACTTC. Amino acids: CASGPTGSYEQYF.

V usage is TRBV18 and J usage is TRBJ1-1; 8 bases line up with TRBD1. The germline gives CDR1 KGHSH, CDR2 LQKENI. This CDR3 comprises 16 residues. Losses at the gene ends were 3 bases for V and 6 bases for J; bases not matched to a gene: 12. For the CDR3, the DNA is TGTGCCAGCTCACCCAGCTCTTCCGGGACAGGAGCTGAAGCTTTCTTT. This gives the protein CASSPSSSGTGAEAFF.

This clone has just one count. The V call is TRBV3-1 (or the pseudogene TRBV3-2), the J call TRBJ1-4, with D perhaps matching TRBD1 (6 bases). V shed 3 bases and J shed 5 bases, with 16 bases lying between them. From germline, CDR1 is LGHDT and CDR2 YNNKEL (reference sequence). This CDR3 contains 16 residues. CDR3: CASSHNPHGTNEKLFF. Written as DNA, the CDR3 is TGTGCCAGCAGCCATAACCCCCACGGGACAAATGAAAAACTGTTTTTT.

The V and J genes are TRBV11-2 and TRBJ2-1; 8 bases are a match to TRBD2. Germline values: CDR1 SGHAT, CDR2 FQNNGV. J gave up 3 bases and V 2 bases, and 6 bases lay outside the gene matches. CDR3 length: 16 residues. The CDR3 bases are TGTGCCAGCAGCTTAATTCGGGGGGGAATCTACAATGAGCAGTTCTTC. This gives the protein CASSLIRGGIYNEQFF.

This clone was recorded once. The chain combines TRBV9 with TRBJ2-7; D call uncertain. Germline V gene data show CDR1 as SGDLS and CDR2 as YYNGEE. V lost 0 bases to trimming and J lost 0 bases, with 10 bases between them. CDR3 length: 15 residues. The CDR3 DNA is TGTGCCAGCAGCGTAGGGTGGCGGAACTCCTACGAGCAGTACTTC. Translation gives CASSVGWRNSYEQYF.

The rearrangement uses TRBV5-4 and TRBJ1-1; 7 nucleotides agree with TRBD1. There are 16 residues in the CDR3. Germline CDR1 reads SGHNT; CDR2 reads YYREEE (reference sequence). The junction had 11 bases not matched to a gene; V was cut back by 5 bases and J by 1 base. The CDR3 loop is CASRPGTDRSNTEAFF. CDR3 nucleotides: TGTGCCAGCAGGCCAGGGACAGATAGATCGAACACTGAAGCTTTCTTT.

The V and J genes are TRBV19 and TRBJ1-2; 12 bases are shared with TRBD1. Germline V gene data show CDR1 as LNHDA and CDR2 as SQIVND (reference sequence). With V trimmed by 5 bases and J by 5 bases, 9 bases remained unmatched. The CDR3 is 16 amino acids. The CDR3 loop reads CASSPRGQGALYGYTF. The DNA of the CDR3 is TGTGCCAGTAGTCCCCGGGGACAGGGGGCGTTATATGGCTACACCTTC.

The gene calls are TRBV27 and TRBJ1-1; 8 nucleotides line up with TRBD1. Germline V gene sequence: CDR1 MNHEY, CDR2 SMNVEV (reference sequence). The CDR3 length is 16 residues. V gave up 9 bases and J gave up 5 bases; unmatched junction bases: 17. The CDR3 DNA is TGTGCCAGTAGTATCCTTACAGGGGGGGAAAGGACTGAAGCTTTCTTT. Translated: CASSILTGGERTEAFF.

The CDR3 spells CAWQTGNNQPQHF. DNA for the CDR3: TGTGCCTGGCAGACAGGGAACAATCAGCCCCAGCATTTT. The chain has TRBV30 and TRBJ1-5, with 7 bases lining up with TRBD1. The germline V gene has CDR1 GTSNPN and CDR2 SVGIG (reference sequence). V was pared by 5 bases and J by 3 bases, with 4 bases of the junction left unmatched. This CDR3 is 13 amino acids long.

This clone was detected only a few times. The chain links TRBV30 to TRBJ1-4, with TRBD1 identical over 10 bases. V lost 3 bases, J lost 8 bases, and 9 bases stayed unmatched. The germline gives CDR1 GTSNPN, CDR2 SVGIG (reference sequence). This CDR3 contains 15 residues. CDR3: CAWRTLRDRGEKLFF. CDR3 sequence (DNA): TGTGCCTGGAGGACCCTCCGGGACAGGGGCGAAAAACTGTTTTTT.

This clone was counted a single time. The CDR3 sequence: CASITTGNYEQYF. The CDR3 nucleotides read TGTGCCAGCATTACGACAGGGAACTACGAGCAGTACTTC. The J gene is TRBJ2-7, the V gene TRBV6-5; 7 bases agree with TRBD1. There are 13 residues in the CDR3. J was trimmed by 3 bases and V by 7 bases; bases with no gene match: 6. Germline assignment: CDR1 MNHEY and CDR2 SVGAGI.